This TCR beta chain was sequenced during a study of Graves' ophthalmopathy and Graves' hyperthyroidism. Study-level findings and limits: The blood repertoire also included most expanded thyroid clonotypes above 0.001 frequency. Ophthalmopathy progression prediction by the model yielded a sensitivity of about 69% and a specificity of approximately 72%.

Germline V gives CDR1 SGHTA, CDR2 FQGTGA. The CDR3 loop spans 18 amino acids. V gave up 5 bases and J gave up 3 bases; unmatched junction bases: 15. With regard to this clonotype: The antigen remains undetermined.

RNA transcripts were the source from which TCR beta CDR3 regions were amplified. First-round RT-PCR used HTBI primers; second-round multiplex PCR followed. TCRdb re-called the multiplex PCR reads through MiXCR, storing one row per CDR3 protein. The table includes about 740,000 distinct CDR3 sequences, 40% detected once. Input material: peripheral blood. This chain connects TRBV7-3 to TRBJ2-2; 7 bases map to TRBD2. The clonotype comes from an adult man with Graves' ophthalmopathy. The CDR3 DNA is TGTGCCAGCAGCCCCCGTCGAGCGGGGAGACGAGACACCGGGGAGCTGTTTTTT. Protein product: CASSPRRAGRRDTGELFF.